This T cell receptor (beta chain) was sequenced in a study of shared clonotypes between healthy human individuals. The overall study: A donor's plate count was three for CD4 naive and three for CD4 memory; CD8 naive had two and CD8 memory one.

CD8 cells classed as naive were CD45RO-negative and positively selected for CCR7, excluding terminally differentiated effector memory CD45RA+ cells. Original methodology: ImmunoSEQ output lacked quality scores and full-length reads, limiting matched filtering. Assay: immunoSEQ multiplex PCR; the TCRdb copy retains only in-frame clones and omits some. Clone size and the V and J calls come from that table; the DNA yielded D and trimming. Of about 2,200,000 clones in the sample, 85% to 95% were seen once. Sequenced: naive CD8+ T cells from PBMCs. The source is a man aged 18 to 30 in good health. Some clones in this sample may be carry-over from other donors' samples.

Written as DNA, the CDR3 is TGCGCCAGCAGCCAAGAAGGTGTAGGCCCCACCGGGGAGCTGTTTTTT. Amino acid sequence: CASSQEGVGPTGELFF. The rearrangement uses TRBV4-3 and TRBJ2-2, with unresolved D. The CDR3 contains 16 residues. V was pared by 0 bases and J by 4 bases, with 12 bases between. The germline V gene encodes CDR1 LGHNA and CDR2 YSLEER.